The following is a TCR beta chain sequence with its context. The data were produced by immunoSEQ multiplex PCR, yet TCRdb's version contains in-frame clones alone and is incomplete. The sample has about 63,000 clones; around nine tenths are singletons. The sample comes from a study of technical replicates of blood from a handful of donors. The sequenced sample was PBMCs. The clonotype was recovered from a human donor in good health. Some clones in this sample may be carry-over from other donors' samples.

The CDR3 here is CASSLGRGDGTQYF. CDR3 DNA: TGTGCCAGCAGCTTAGGACGGGGAGATGGTACGCAGTATTTT. The chain is built from TRBV7-7 and TRBJ2-3, with D possibly TRBD2 on 5 matching bases. Germline values: CDR1 SSHAT, CDR2 FNYEAQ (reference sequence). CDR3 size: 14 residues. V lost 1 base and J 8 bases, leaving 13 bases between the germline ends. The whole variable domain, remainder taken from reference TRBV7-7 and TRBJ2-3, is GAGVSQSPRYKVTKRGQDVTLRCDPISSHATLYWYQQALGQGPEFLTYFNYEAQPDKSGLPSDRFSAERPEGSISTLTIQRTEQRDSAMYRCASSLGRGDGTQYFGPGTRLTVL.